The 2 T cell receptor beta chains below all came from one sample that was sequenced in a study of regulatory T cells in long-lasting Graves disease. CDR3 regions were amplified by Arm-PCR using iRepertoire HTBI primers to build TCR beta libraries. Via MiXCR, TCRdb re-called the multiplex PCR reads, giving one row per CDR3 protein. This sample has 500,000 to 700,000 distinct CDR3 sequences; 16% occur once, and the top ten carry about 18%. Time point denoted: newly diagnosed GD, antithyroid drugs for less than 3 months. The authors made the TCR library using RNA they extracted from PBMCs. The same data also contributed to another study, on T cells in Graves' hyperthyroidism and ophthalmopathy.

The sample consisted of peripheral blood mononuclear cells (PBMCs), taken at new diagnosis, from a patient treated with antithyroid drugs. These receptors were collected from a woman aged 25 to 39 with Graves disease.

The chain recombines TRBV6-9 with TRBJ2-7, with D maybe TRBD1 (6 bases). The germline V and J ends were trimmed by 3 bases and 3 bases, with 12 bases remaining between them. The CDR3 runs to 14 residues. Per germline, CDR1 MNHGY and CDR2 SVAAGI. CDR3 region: CASSYGRQVYEQYF. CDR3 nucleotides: TGTGCCAGCAGTTACGGTAGACAGGTCTACGAGCAGTACTTC.

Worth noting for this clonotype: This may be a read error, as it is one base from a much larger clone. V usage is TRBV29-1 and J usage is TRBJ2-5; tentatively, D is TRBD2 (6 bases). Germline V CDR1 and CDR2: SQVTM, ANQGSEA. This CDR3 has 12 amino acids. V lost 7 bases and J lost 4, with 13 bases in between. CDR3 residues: CSGSGTRETQYF. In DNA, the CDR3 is TGCAGCGGTAGCGGAACCCGAGAGACCCAGTACTTC.